What follows is one TCR beta chain and its context. The CDR3 consists of 14 residues. Trimming cost V 6 bases and J 5 bases, with 16 bases left between them. The data originate from a study of early T cells in non-severe SARS-CoV-2 infection. On the study more broadly: It was bulk RNA from unsorted whole blood that was sequenced, and the chains were unpaired.

Unique molecular identifier tags were affixed to discrete cDNA molecules. TCRdb used MiXCR to reprocess the 5' RACE reads, holding one entry per CDR3 protein. The sample lists tens of thousands of distinct CDR3 sequences, 5.6% occurring once. The chain joins TRBV12-3 or TRBV12-4 to TRBJ2-5, with D possibly called TRBD1 or TRBD2 (5 bases each). Sequencing was carried out using whole blood. This sequence originates from an adult who was a healthcare worker with PCR-confirmed SARS-CoV-2 infection or an uninfected control (not recorded which). Here the CDR3 reads CASSPGLDPETQYF. In DNA, the CDR3 is TGTGCCAGCAGCCCGGGGCTGGACCCCGAGACCCAGTACTTC.